The present entry profiles one T cell receptor beta chain with its context. The data originate from a study of shared clonotypes between healthy human individuals. Only CD45RO-negative cells positively selected for CCR7 counted as naive CD8 cells, so terminally differentiated effector memory CD45RA+ cells were excluded. J was trimmed by 7 bases and V by 7 bases; bases with no gene match: 4. The CDR3 is 11 amino acids. Germline V gives CDR1 SGDLS, CDR2 YYNGEE. The table came from immunoSEQ multiplex PCR; TCRdb's copy has only in-frame clones and leaves some out. The sample shows more than 2 million clones, about 93% of them seen only once.

The rearrangement uses TRBV9 and TRBJ2-7, with 8 bases matching TRBD1. The receptor was isolated from a man younger than 35 in good health. Some clones in this sample may be carry-over from other donors' samples. The sample consisted of naive CD8+ T cells from PBMCs. The CDR3 coding sequence is TGTGCCAGCGGCAGGGGGCTTGAGCAGTACTTC. This gives the protein CASGRGLEQYF.